Each of the 17 T cell receptor beta chains below was sequenced from the same sample in a study of cytomegalovirus exposure and HLA in healthy donors. The PCR ran on 60 Vbeta and 13 Jbeta primers. Method: immunoSEQ multiplex PCR; TCRdb's copy keeps in-frame clones and lacks some. The table has 250,000 to 350,000 clones, roughly two thirds seen once. Sample: PBMCs. All receptors come from a female donor in good health and CMV-seronegative.

The rearrangement joins TRBV5-4 to TRBJ1-1, with a weak D call TRBD1 (5 bases). With 0 bases removed from V and 3 bases from J, the gap between germline ends came to 6 bases. Germline V gene lookup returns CDR1 SGHNT and CDR2 YYREEE (reference sequence). This CDR3 comprises 13 residues. The CDR3 DNA reads as TGTGCCAGCAGCTTGGGGGGGGACACTGAAGCTTTCTTT. Amino acids: CASSLGGDTEAFF.

V and J are TRBV9 and TRBJ2-1, with 12 bases identical to TRBD2. The germline CDR1 and CDR2 sequences are SGDLS and YYNGEE. CDR3 size: 15 residues. V was pared by 4 bases and J by 8 bases, with 7 bases of the junction left unmatched. CDR3 protein: CASSLAGGPGDEQFF. CDR3 DNA: TGTGCCAGCAGCCTAGCGGGAGGGCCGGGCGATGAGCAGTTCTTC.

This chain joins TRBV19 and TRBJ1-4; D is unresolved. The germline V and J ends were trimmed by 3 bases and 8 bases, with 13 bases remaining between them. Looked up from germline, CDR1 is LNHDA and CDR2 is SQIVND (reference sequence). This CDR3 is built from 14 residues. CDR3 sequence reads: CASSIEGRREKLFF. Written as DNA, the CDR3 is TGTGCCAGTAGTATTGAGGGAAGAAGGGAAAAACTGTTTTTT.

The table lists this clone with a count of one. The chain is built from TRBV6-1 and TRBJ2-3; D possibly corresponds to TRBD1 (5 bases). The CDR3 contains 16 residues. V lost 1 base and J lost 2, with 13 bases in between. Germline V gives CDR1 MNHNS, CDR2 SASEGT. CDR3 DNA sequence: TGTGCCAGCAGTGAAGTCCCAGGGTGGGTCACAGATACGCAGTATTTT. Residues: CASSEVPGWVTDTQYF.

CDR3 sequence: CASSFGLAGGRSSYNEQFF. The CDR3 DNA reads as TGTGCCAGCAGCTTTGGACTAGCGGGAGGGCGGAGCTCCTACAATGAGCAGTTCTTC. The chain couples TRBV9 to TRBJ2-1; 15 bases agree with TRBD2. The V segment lost 4 bases and the J segment 0 bases; nucleotides outside the gene matches: 8. In germline, CDR1 is SGDLS, CDR2 YYNGEE. This CDR3 comprises 19 residues.

This rearrangement joins TRBV28 to TRBJ1-1; D perhaps matches TRBD1 (6 bases). Germline V gives CDR1 MDHEN, CDR2 SYDVKM. Deletions cut 10 bases from V and 5 bases from J, with 17 bases between. CDR3 length equals 13 residues. CDR3 region: CATSRRGRTEAFF. DNA of the CDR3: TGTGCCACCTCACGGCGGGGGCGTACTGAAGCTTTCTTT.

On this clone itself: This same CDR3 is encoded by further DNA sequences in the sample. The rearrangement links TRBV20-1 to TRBJ2-7; D is unresolved. The germline gives CDR1 DFQATT, CDR2 SNEGSKA (reference sequence). Trimming pared 3 bases from V and 3 bases from J, leaving 6 bases between. The CDR3 extends over 11 amino acids. The CDR3: CSASSGYEQYF. Written as DNA, the CDR3 is TGCAGTGCTAGTAGTGGCTACGAGCAGTACTTC.

This clone was observed a few times. The gene calls are TRBV19 and TRBJ2-5; weak D call: TRBD1 (6 bases). This CDR3 has 13 amino acids. The V end lost 4 bases, the J end lost 3 bases, and 9 bases lay between the germline ends. Germline V gene sequence: CDR1 LNHDA, CDR2 SQIVND (reference sequence). The CDR3 spells CASSTGVKETQYF. CDR3 nucleotide sequence: TGTGCCAGTAGTACAGGGGTTAAAGAGACCCAGTACTTC. The variable domain in full, completed from reference TRBV19 and TRBJ2-5, reads DGGITQSPKYLFRKEGQNVTLSCEQNLNHDAMYWYRQDPGQGLRLIYYSQIVNDFQKGDIAEGYSVSREKKESFPLTVTSAQKNPTAFYLCASSTGVKETQYFGPGTRLLVL.

The chain uses TRBV12-5 and TRBJ2-7; D gene uncertain. Trimming pared 4 bases from V and 3 bases from J, leaving 7 bases between. The CDR3 consists of 12 residues. Germline V gene data show CDR1 as LGHNT and CDR2 as FRNRAP. The CDR3: CASGSDSYEQYF. The CDR3 nucleotides read TGTGCTAGTGGTTCTGATAGCTACGAGCAGTACTTC. The complete variable domain, with remaining parts taken from reference TRBV12-5 and TRBJ2-7, reads DARVTQTPRHKVTEMGQEVTMRCQPILGHNTVFWYRQTMMQGLELLAYFRNRAPLDDSGMPKDRFSAEMPDATLATLKIQPSEPRDSAVYFCASGSDSYEQYFGPGTRLTVT.

The chain recombines TRBV2 with TRBJ1-5, with 7 nucleotides matching TRBD1. The V gene end was trimmed by 5 bases and the J gene end by 11 bases; junction bases not matched to a gene: 6. This CDR3 is built from 12 residues. Germline V gene lookup returns CDR1 SNHLY and CDR2 FYNNEI. The CDR3 is CASSPDRVSQHF. CDR3 DNA sequence: TGTGCCAGCAGTCCCGACAGGGTATCCCAGCATTTT.

The chain is built from TRBV28 and TRBJ2-7; 8 nucleotides agree with TRBD2. The V and J ends lost 2 bases and 6 bases, in that order; junction bases with no gene match: 9. This CDR3 contains 15 residues. Per germline, CDR1 MDHEN and CDR2 SYDVKM. The CDR3 is CASSLNSGGPAEQYF. CDR3 coding DNA: TGTGCCAGCAGTTTAAACTCGGGAGGGCCCGCCGAGCAGTACTTC.

The V call is TRBV11-3, the J call TRBJ2-2; tentative D call: TRBD2 (7 bases). Germline V CDR1 and CDR2: SGHNT, YENEEA. The CDR3 runs to 16 residues. The V end lost 3 bases, the J end lost 0 bases, and 11 bases lay between the germline ends. For the CDR3, the DNA is TGTGCCAGCAGCTTGGGGGGGGCCGCGAACACCGGGGAGCTGTTTTTT. Translation gives CASSLGGAANTGELFF.

The chain recombines TRBV7-9 with TRBJ1-2, with D perhaps matching TRBD1 (5 bases). Germline loops: CDR1 SEHNR, CDR2 FQNEAQ (reference sequence). The CDR3 is 15 residues long. V was pared by 4 bases and J by 2 bases, with 14 bases between. CDR3 bases: TGTGCCAGCAGCTCAGGGTTGGGGCAAAACTATGGCTACACCTTC. Encoded protein: CASSSGLGQNYGYTF.

The genes are TRBV30 and TRBJ2-1, with TRBD2 matching 8 bases. V lost 3 bases, J lost 6 bases, and 4 bases stayed unmatched. The CDR3 length is 13 residues. The germline gives CDR1 GTSNPN, CDR2 SVGIG (reference sequence). CDR3 in amino acids: CAWSTGGFNEQFF. The CDR3 DNA is TGTGCCTGGAGCACGGGAGGGTTCAATGAGCAGTTCTTC.

V and J are TRBV7-9 and TRBJ1-3; the D gene is possibly TRBD1 (6 bases). Germline CDR1 and CDR2: SEHNR and FQNEAQ (reference sequence). The CDR3 has 17 residues. The germline V and J ends were trimmed by 5 bases and 2 bases, with 19 bases remaining between them. DNA of the CDR3: TGTGCCAGCAGCCGTCGAGGGGGGGGTTTTCCTGGAAACACCATATATTTT. This translates into CASSRRGGGFPGNTIYF.

V is TRBV6-1 and J is TRBJ1-1; the D gene is possibly TRBD1 (5 bases). This CDR3 region has 13 residues. Germline V gene data show CDR1 as MNHNS and CDR2 as SASEGT. Trimming removed 2 bases from V and 8 bases from J, with 12 bases in between. The CDR3 reads CASSEYGRGEAFF. CDR3 DNA sequence: TGTGCCAGCAGTGAATACGGACGGGGGGAAGCTTTCTTT.

This rearrangement joins TRBV5-1 to TRBJ2-4; D is ambiguous. The CDR3 sequence is 16 residues long. Trimming left V 1 base short and J 6 bases short, with 17 bases between. Germline V gene sequence: CDR1 SGHRS, CDR2 YFSETQ. CDR3 DNA sequence: TGCGCCAGCAGCTTGTTATTGGCTTCCATGTTAAACATTCAGTACTTC. Translation: CASSLLLASMLNIQYF.